This entry lists 9 T cell receptor beta chains sequenced from one sample in a study of CD8 T cells in ankylosing spondylitis. Study-level findings and limits: Characteristic, it appeared, of ankylosing spondylitis blood was a TCR beta motif of several highly homologous variants.

Their antigen targets remain unknown. TCRdb ran MiXCR on the 5' RACE reads and lists one entry per CDR3 protein. The repertoire holds about 540,000 distinct CDR3 sequences, roughly 12% seen once, with 6.8% in the top ten. Material: blood, either unsorted or a sorted T cell fraction (not recorded which). These receptors were taken from a male donor with ankylosing spondylitis.

This clonotype turned up a few times. The chain links TRBV12-3 or TRBV12-4 to TRBJ2-7; 8 bases map to TRBD1. The CDR3 loop spans 16 amino acids. The J segment lost 5 bases and the V segment lost 0 bases, leaving 9 bases of the junction unmatched. CDR3 coding DNA: TGTGCCAGCAGTTTAGCCAGGCAGGGGGCGTCTGACGAGCAGTACTTC. Amino acid sequence: CASSLARQGASDEQYF.

This clonotype was observed at least ten times. This chain links TRBV5-1 with TRBJ1-5; 7 bases fit TRBD1. This CDR3 has 15 amino acids. The germline V gene encodes CDR1 SGHRS and CDR2 YFSETQ. Losses at the gene ends were 0 bases for V and 7 bases for J; bases not matched to a gene: 7. The CDR3 region is CASSLEAGGGQPQHF. Written as DNA, the CDR3 is TGCGCCAGCAGCTTGGAAGCAGGGGGAGGACAGCCCCAGCATTTT.

This CDR3 reads CASSVGQANRDTQYF. For the CDR3, the DNA is TGTGCCAGCTCGGTCGGACAGGCCAACAGAGATACGCAGTATTTT. The V call is TRBV18, the J call TRBJ2-3; 7 positions match TRBD1. After removal of 6 bases from V and 5 bases from J, the junction contained 11 bases not matched to a gene. Germline CDR1 reads KGHSH; CDR2 reads LQKENI. The CDR3 extends over 15 amino acids.

The rearrangement links TRBV21-1 to TRBJ2-1; the table names TRBD1, a call not compared with the DNA. TRBV21-1 is an annotated pseudogene. This CDR3 has 15 amino acids. CDR3 amino acids: CASSGQGAGYNEQFF. The CDR3 DNA is TGTGCCAGCAGCGGACAGGGGGCAGGCTACAATGAGCAGTTCTTC.

This clonotype occurred many times. The genes are TRBV29-1 and TRBJ2-3; D gene unclear. Per germline, CDR1 SQVTM and CDR2 ANQGSEA. Trimming removed 1 base from V and 1 base from J, with 12 bases in between. The CDR3 runs to 15 residues. CDR3 DNA sequence: TGCAGCGTTGAAGCTGGTACGGCGGGCACAGATACGCAGTATTTT. Protein sequence: CSVEAGTAGTDTQYF.

A note on this clonotype: One end of the junction is discordant with germline, which a read error may explain. J is TRBJ2-3 and V is TRBV20-1, with 7 bases that match TRBD1. Per germline, CDR1 DFQATT and CDR2 SNEGSKA (reference sequence). CDR3 length: 14 residues. In nucleotides, the CDR3 is TGCAGTGCTACCGGACAGGAGGTGACAGATGCGCAGTATTTT. Amino acids: CSATGQEVTDAQYF.

This clonotype was counted only a few times. The rearrangement joins TRBV3-1 to TRBJ2-1; 11 positions match TRBD2. V was pared by 3 bases and J by 7 bases, with 5 bases of the junction left unmatched. CDR3 size: 15 residues. Germline V gene data show CDR1 as LGHDT and CDR2 as YNNKEL (reference sequence). Here the CDR3 reads CASSHLSGRGNEQFF. The CDR3, as DNA: TGTGCCAGCAGCCACCTTAGCGGGAGGGGTAATGAGCAGTTCTTC.

The rearrangement joins TRBV20-1 to TRBJ2-5; D is unresolved. V lost 2 bases, J lost 7 bases, and 11 bases lay in between. The germline CDR1 and CDR2 sequences are DFQATT and SNEGSKA (reference sequence). The CDR3 is 12 residues long. The CDR3 nucleotides are TGCAGTGCTAGAACGGCCTTAGGGACCCAGTACTTC. Amino acids: CSARTALGTQYF.

In its sample, this clonotype was seen a few times. This sequence joins TRBV5-5 and TRBJ2-5; 9 bases are a match to TRBD1. The CDR3 loop spans 14 amino acids. Germline CDR1 reads SGHKS; CDR2 reads YYEKEE (reference sequence). With 5 bases clipped from V and 7 bases from J, the junction kept 9 bases outside the gene matches. CDR3 protein: CASSSGTGRGTQYF. Written as DNA, the CDR3 is TGTGCCAGCAGTTCCGGGACAGGGAGGGGGACCCAGTACTTC. Full variable domain (rest looked up from reference TRBV5-5 and TRBJ2-5): DAGVTQSPTHLIKTRGQQVTLRCSPISGHKSVSWYQQVLGQGPQFIFQYYEKEERGRGNFPDRFSARQFPNYSSELNVNALLLGDSALYLCASSSGTGRGTQYFGPGTRLLVL.